The 27 T cell receptor beta chains given below trace back to one sample, sequenced in a study of spatial heterogeneity in lung cancer (dated by TCRdb to the late 2010s). Libraries were made using 5' RACE. The sample was run on a NextSeq 500. TCRdb itself trimmed the public reads at Q25 with fastp, ran MiXCR and retained productive beta chains. Identical CDR3 protein sequences are pooled into one entry, listed with their most common genes and DNA. In all, the sample holds about 5,100 distinct CDR3 sequences, and approximately 9% of those were seen once. The ten largest clones add up to roughly 26% of the sample. This specimen's time point label, interpreted: sample taken at primary tumor resection. The research as a whole found: The tumor nonsynonymous mutation count correlated with the number of expanded intratumoral alpha and beta TCRs.

Which antigens these TCRs recognize remains unknown. The sequencing used lung tumor tissue, collected at surgery. The receptors stem from a female donor with early-stage non-small cell lung cancer.

This clonotype has at least ten counts. V usage is TRBV7-2 and J usage is TRBJ1-1; D is unclear. Germline-derived CDR1 and CDR2 are SGHTA and FQGNSA. Trimming took 1 base from V and 2 from J, leaving 8 bases between them. The CDR3 sequence is 14 residues long. The CDR3 sequence: CASSLVTVNTEAFF. In DNA form, the CDR3 reads TGTGCCAGCAGCTTAGTAACGGTTAACACTGAAGCTTTCTTT.

This clonotype is medium-sized by share. This rearrangement joins TRBV24-1 to TRBJ2-1; the D gene could be TRBD1 or TRBD2 (5 bases each). This CDR3 has 14 residues. CDR1 and CDR2 from the germline V gene are KGHDR and SFDVKD. Trimming left V 3 bases short and J 15 bases short, with 20 bases between. Here the CDR3 reads CATSDPSAGTRRFF. In nucleotides, the CDR3 is TGTGCCACCAGTGATCCTAGTGCCGGGACCCGGAGGTTCTTC.

In its sample, this clonotype ranks as medium-sized (0.01 to 0.1%). V is TRBV29-1 and J is TRBJ2-1; 10 bases fit TRBD2. The trim removed 3 bases at V and 9 bases at J, leaving 8 bases unmatched. The CDR3 runs 14 residues. Germline CDR1 is SQVTM and CDR2 is ANQGSEA. As DNA, the CDR3 is TGCAGCGTTGAGGTACTAGCGGGATTTTTTGAGCAGTTCTTC. Its translation is CSVEVLAGFFEQFF.

This clonotype was seen repeatedly, ten times or more. The chain carries TRBV20-1 and TRBJ2-7; 11 nucleotides align to TRBD2. CDR3 size: 14 residues. Germline lookup yields CDR1 DFQATT and CDR2 SNEGSKA (reference sequence). V was pared by 4 bases and J by 2 bases, with 4 bases of the junction left unmatched. The CDR3 nucleotides read TGCAGTGCTAAGGGGACTAGCGGTCCCTACGAGCAGTACTTC. Translation gives CSAKGTSGPYEQYF.

By its share, this clonotype is medium-sized. The chain couples TRBV20-1 to TRBJ2-2, with no clear D. The CDR3 loop spans 11 amino acids. V was shortened by 3 bases and J by 6 bases, with 5 bases between the two germline ends. From germline, CDR1 is DFQATT and CDR2 SNEGSKA (reference sequence). The CDR3 sequence: CSARGSGELFF. In DNA form, the CDR3 reads TGCAGTGCTAGGGGATCCGGGGAGCTGTTTTTT.

This clonotype was counted many times. This chain joins TRBV19 and TRBJ2-7, with a weak D call TRBD2 (5 bases). The CDR3 length is 13 residues. Trimming took 5 bases from V and 3 from J, leaving 11 bases between them. The germline V gene has CDR1 LNHDA and CDR2 SQIVND (reference sequence). CDR3 protein: CASSLRTLYEQYV. The CDR3 DNA is TGTGCCAGTAGTCTCAGGACTCTCTACGAGCAGTACGTC.

This clonotype has only a few counts. The chain couples TRBV4-1 to TRBJ2-1; unclear D gene. The length of the CDR3 is 14 residues. Germline values: CDR1 MGHRA, CDR2 YSYEKL. Trimming shortened V by 3 bases and J by 2 bases, and 8 bases separated the two germline ends. CDR3 protein: CASSHPGPYNEQFF. The DNA for the CDR3 is TGCGCCAGCAGCCACCCCGGACCCTACAATGAGCAGTTCTTC.

By share, this clonotype ranks as medium-sized. The chain carries TRBV29-1 and TRBJ2-3; 12 bases agree with TRBD2. The germline V gene has CDR1 SQVTM and CDR2 ANQGSEA. The CDR3 is made up of 15 amino acids. J lost 2 bases, V lost 6 bases, and 6 bases had no gene match. CDR3 bases: TGCAGCGTATTACTAGCGGGAGGACTCACAGATACGCAGTATTTT. Encoded protein: CSVLLAGGLTDTQYF.

Judged by abundance, this clonotype is medium-sized. This rearrangement joins TRBV12-3 or TRBV12-4 to TRBJ1-1; 7 bases map to TRBD1. This CDR3 is built from 14 residues. V lost 4 bases to trimming and J lost 2 bases; unmatched junction nucleotides: 4. The CDR3 loop reads CASSYDRVNTEAFF. In nucleotides, the CDR3 is TGTGCCAGCAGTTACGACAGGGTTAACACTGAAGCTTTCTTT.

Remarks on this clonotype: A much larger clone differs from this one at a single base, so this may be a read error. The chain joins TRBV20-1 to TRBJ1-2, with 10 bases aligning to TRBD1. This CDR3 region has 14 residues. Per the germline V gene, CDR1 is DFQATT and CDR2 is SNEGSKA (reference sequence). The CDR3 region is CSAPDRGLGYGYAF. The CDR3 DNA follows: TGCAGTGCTCCCGACAGGGGGCTCGGCTATGGCTACGCCTTC.

By share of the sample, this clonotype is medium-sized. The rearrangement links TRBV2 to TRBJ1-4; a possible D gene is TRBD1 (6 bases). The CDR3 extends over 12 amino acids. The V gene's germline CDR1 is SNHLY and CDR2 FYNNEI. Trimming pared 6 bases from V and 8 bases from J, leaving 10 bases between. The CDR3 loop reads CASSLDREKLFF. CDR3 bases: TGTGCCAGCAGCCTGGACAGAGAAAAACTGTTTTTT.

The chain links TRBV10-3 to TRBJ2-3; D ambiguous. The CDR3 has 15 residues. Germline V lookup: CDR1 ENHRY, CDR2 SYGVKD. Trimming took off 2 bases at V and 0 bases at J, with 9 bases between the two ends. CDR3 protein: CAISESPPSTDTQYF. CDR3 nucleotide sequence: TGTGCCATCAGTGAGAGTCCCCCGAGCACAGATACGCAGTATTTT.

This clonotype was recorded at least ten times. This chain connects TRBV28 to TRBJ1-1, with D perhaps TRBD1 (6 bases). The V gene lost 5 bases and the J gene lost 0 bases, with 16 bases spanning the gap. The CDR3 extends over 16 amino acids. The germline gives CDR1 MDHEN, CDR2 SYDVKM. The CDR3 region is CASSAGTTGVNTEAFF. CDR3 nucleotide sequence: TGTGCCAGCAGTGCCGGGACAACTGGGGTGAACACTGAAGCTTTCTTT.

The rearrangement uses TRBV11-2 and TRBJ2-1; 12 bases line up with TRBD2. The CDR3 is 16 amino acids. V shed 5 bases and J 9 bases; nucleotides not matched to a gene: 11. The V gene's germline CDR1 is SGHAT and CDR2 FQNNGV. This CDR3 is CASSKLLAGGSSEQFF. The DNA for the CDR3 is TGTGCCAGCAGCAAGCTACTAGCGGGAGGTTCAAGTGAGCAGTTCTTC.

By frequency in the sample, this clonotype is medium-sized (0.01 to 0.1%). The chain combines TRBV4-1 with TRBJ1-2; 8 positions match TRBD1. The germline CDR1 and CDR2 sequences are MGHRA and YSYEKL. Trimming took 5 bases from V and 5 from J; bases not matched to a gene: 7. This CDR3 is built from 14 residues. The CDR3 reads CASSSSGGSYGYTF. The CDR3 DNA reads as TGCGCCAGCAGCTCCTCAGGGGGCTCATATGGCTACACCTTC.

J is TRBJ2-1 and V is TRBV9; 8 positions match TRBD1. The length of the CDR3 is 14 residues. With 4 bases clipped from V and 6 bases from J, the junction kept 6 bases outside the gene matches. The germline V gene encodes CDR1 SGDLS and CDR2 YYNGEE. This CDR3 is CASSPWTGSNEQFF. In DNA, the CDR3 is TGTGCCAGCAGCCCCTGGACAGGGTCCAATGAGCAGTTCTTC. Together with reference TRBV9 and TRBJ2-1, the CDR3 gives the full variable domain: DSGVTQTPKHLITATGQRVTLRCSPRSGDLSVYWYQQSLDQGLQFLIQYYNGEERAKGNILERFSAQQFPDLHSELNLSSLELGDSALYFCASSPWTGSNEQFFGPGTRLTVL.

This clonotype was seen at least ten times. The V call is TRBV20-1, the J call TRBJ2-3; TRBD1 or TRBD2 may be the D gene (5 bases each). The CDR3 runs to 14 residues. Trimming cost V 0 bases and J 6 bases, with 13 bases left between them. Germline lookup yields CDR1 DFQATT and CDR2 SNEGSKA (reference sequence). The DNA for the CDR3 is TGCAGTGCTAGAGATCCGGGGACCGGTGATACGCAGTATTTT. It translates to CSARDPGTGDTQYF.

This clonotype has ten or more counts. At one end the junction does not follow the germline gene, possibly because of a read error. Here the CDR3 reads CASSQRGIGIPTF. CDR3 nucleotide sequence: TGCGCCAGCAGCCAGAGGGGCATTGGGATCCCCACTTTC. The rearrangement joins TRBV4-1 to TRBJ2-1, with D possibly being TRBD1 or TRBD2 (5 bases each). Germline V gene data show CDR1 as MGHRA and CDR2 as YSYEKL. The CDR3 loop spans 13 amino acids.

This clonotype was seen repeatedly, ten times or more. The genes are TRBV6-6 and TRBJ2-7; 9 bases line up with TRBD2. CDR1 is MNHNY and CDR2 is SVGAGI in the germline V gene (reference sequence). The V segment lost 7 bases and the J segment 3 bases; nucleotides outside the gene matches: 10. The CDR3 has 15 residues. CDR3 region: CASNDLAGNFYEQYF. DNA for the CDR3: TGTGCCAGCAACGATCTAGCGGGGAACTTCTACGAGCAGTACTTC.

The rearrangement joins TRBV4-1 to TRBJ2-5; D ambiguous. V dropped 5 bases and J dropped 1 base, with 11 bases sitting between them. The CDR3 contains 14 residues. Per the germline V gene, CDR1 is MGHRA and CDR2 is YSYEKL. CDR3 amino acids: CASSTTERQETQYF. Here the CDR3 DNA reads TGCGCCAGCAGCACGACGGAACGCCAAGAGACCCAGTACTTC.

This clonotype was counted only a few times. The J gene is TRBJ2-1, the V gene TRBV15; 11 bases agree with TRBD2. Germline trimming cut 3 bases from V and 3 bases from J; bases unmatched to any gene: 19. The CDR3 totals 21 residues. The germline gives CDR1 LNHNV, CDR2 YYDKDF (reference sequence). The CDR3: CATSRGGLVAGGPTLYNEQFF. CDR3 coding DNA: TGTGCCACCAGCAGGGGCGGGTTGGTAGCGGGAGGGCCAACGCTCTACAATGAGCAGTTCTTC.

The gene calls are TRBV10-3 and TRBJ1-3; weak D call: TRBD1 (6 bases). The V and J ends lost 2 bases and 3 bases respectively, with 8 bases between them. Germline lookup yields CDR1 ENHRY and CDR2 SYGVKD. This CDR3 region has 14 residues. DNA of the CDR3: TGTGCCATCAGTGAGGGGACACATGGAAACACCATATATTTT. Amino acid sequence: CAISEGTHGNTIYF.

Within the sample, this clonotype is medium-sized. V and J are TRBV28 and TRBJ2-5, with D possibly called TRBD1 or TRBD2 (5 bases each). CDR3 size: 14 residues. Germline V gene lookup returns CDR1 MDHEN and CDR2 SYDVKM. The ends were cut back, 6 bases at V and 3 bases at J, with 14 bases in the middle. CDR3 in amino acids: CASRESGTEETQYF. The CDR3 coding sequence is TGTGCCAGCAGAGAGTCCGGGACGGAAGAGACCCAGTACTTC.

This clonotype is medium-sized. The V and J genes are TRBV7-2 and TRBJ2-1; the D call may be TRBD1 or TRBD2 (6 bases each). CDR3 size: 14 residues. The germline CDR1 and CDR2 sequences are SGHTA and FQGNSA. The V end was cut by 5 bases, the J end by 10 bases, with 18 bases between. The CDR3 spells CASSPSGGPREQFF. The DNA for the CDR3 is TGTGCCAGCAGCCCTTCCGGGGGCCCGCGGGAGCAGTTCTTC.

In this sample, this clonotype is medium-sized. The chain joins TRBV6-2 or TRBV6-3 to TRBJ1-2, with D unclear. Trimming removed 9 bases from V and 4 bases from J, with 12 bases in between. The V gene's germline CDR1 is MNHEY and CDR2 SVGEGT. The CDR3 has 12 amino acids. CDR3 loop: CASRGPTYGYTF. CDR3 coding DNA: TGTGCCAGTCGTGGGCCGACCTATGGCTACACCTTC.

The chain couples TRBV12-3 or TRBV12-4 to TRBJ1-4, with D unresolved. V lost 3 bases and J 10 bases, leaving 15 bases between the germline ends. The CDR3 consists of 14 residues. This CDR3 reads CASSLRRADGKLFF. The CDR3 nucleotides are TGTGCCAGCAGTTTGAGGAGGGCGGATGGAAAACTGTTTTTT.

Judged by abundance, this clonotype is medium-sized (0.01 to 0.1%). The chain recombines TRBV12-3 or TRBV12-4 with TRBJ1-6, with a possible D match to TRBD1 (6 bases). The CDR3 consists of 13 residues. The V and J ends lost 2 bases and 8 bases respectively, with 7 bases between them. As DNA, the CDR3 is TGTGCCAGCAGTTTAAACAGGGATTCACCCCTCCACTTT. Protein: CASSLNRDSPLHF.